This TCR beta chain was recorded in a study of T cell changes during pregnancy in multiple sclerosis. Only in-frame clones appear in the TCRdb table, and some are missing; sequencing was by immunoSEQ multiplex PCR. The profile shows about 36,000 clones, about 88% of them singletons. The V and J ends lost 4 bases and 4 bases respectively, with 13 bases between them. Per germline, CDR1 SQVTM and CDR2 ANQGSEA. CDR3 size: 13 residues. J is TRBJ1-2 and V is TRBV29-1; the D is unclear. This receptor was taken from a female donor with multiple sclerosis, enrolled in a pregnancy study. The material sequenced was CD8+ T cells from peripheral blood mononuclear cells, taken in the third trimester of pregnancy. The CDR3 DNA is TGCAGCGTTGGCTACGGAGCAGCCTATGGCTACACCTTC. Its translation: CSVGYGAAYGYTF.